Listed below are T cell receptor beta chains from one sample, sequenced in a study of spatial heterogeneity in lung cancer. TCRdb redid the calling of the 5' RACE reads with MiXCR, one entry per CDR3 protein. Here the sample spans 5,200 or so distinct CDR3 sequences, about a quarter being singletons. The sequencing used PBMCs, collected at surgery. The receptors stem from a male donor with early-stage non-small cell lung cancer. Both conserved end residues are part of each CDR3. Fields, in order: clone size, D gene, J gene, V gene, CDR3 DNA, CDR3 protein. The D gene is left open where the match is weak. For some rows the clone size is stated as once, few or many, or as a class when expanded; others skip it.

size: medium-sized
D: NA
J: TRBJ2-1
V: TRBV20-1
DNA: TGCAGTGCTAGAGTGGCGGGCGGAGCTCAGTTCTTC
CDR3: CSARVAGGAQFF

size: NA
D: NA
J: TRBJ1-3
V: TRBV20-1
DNA: TGCAGTGCTAGCCAGGGATCTGGAAACACCATATATTTT
CDR3: CSASQGSGNTIYF

size: medium-sized
D: TRBD2
J: TRBJ2-7
V: TRBV12-3/TRBV12-4
DNA: TGTGCCAGCAGTTCCGGGACTAGCGGGATTTACGAGCAGTACTTC
CDR3: CASSSGTSGIYEQYF

size: medium-sized
D: NA
J: TRBJ2-4
V: TRBV5-1
DNA: TGCGCCAGCAGCTTGGCCGGGGAAAACATTCAGTACTTC
CDR3: CASSLAGENIQYF

size: few
D: NA
J: TRBJ1-5
V: TRBV7-9
DNA: TGTGCCAGCAGCTTAGCGCACGGGGGCTTGGGTCAGCCCCAGCATTTT
CDR3: CASSLAHGGLGQPQHF

size: NA
D: TRBD2
J: TRBJ2-3
V: TRBV7-3
DNA: TGTGCCAGCAGCCCCGGGACTAGGACTGCAGATACGCAGTATTTT
CDR3: CASSPGTRTADTQYF

size: NA
D: NA
J: TRBJ2-2
V: TRBV20-1
DNA: TGCAGTGCTAGAGATATGGAGGGCACCGGGGAGCTGTTTTTT
CDR3: CSARDMEGTGELFF

size: many
D: NA
J: TRBJ1-2
V: TRBV7-2
DNA: TGTGCCAGCAGCCAAGAGGGGGAGGGAACGAGTTGGGGCTACACCTTC
CDR3: CASSQEGEGTSWGYTF

size: NA
D: TRBD1
J: TRBJ2-1
V: TRBV20-1
DNA: TGCAGTGCTAGAGCCCAGGGGGCCTACAATGAGCAGTTCTTC
CDR3: CSARAQGAYNEQFF

size: NA
D: TRBD1
J: TRBJ2-7
V: TRBV5-1
DNA: TGCGCCAGCAGCTTGGGTGGGACAGGGGGCTACGAGCAGTACTTC
CDR3: CASSLGGTGGYEQYF

size: NA
D: TRBD1
J: TRBJ1-6
V: TRBV2
DNA: TGTGCCAGCAGGCTTGACAGGGATTCACCCCTCCACTTT
CDR3: CASRLDRDSPLHF

size: medium-sized
D: NA
J: TRBJ2-5
V: TRBV6-1
DNA: TGTGCCAGCAGTGAAGGACCTGTATCGGAGACCCAGTACTTC
CDR3: CASSEGPVSETQYF

size: NA
D: NA
J: TRBJ2-7
V: TRBV2
DNA: TGTGCCAGCAGTGCCCGGGGAGAGCAGTACTTC
CDR3: CASSARGEQYF

size: NA
D: NA
J: TRBJ1-4
V: TRBV10-1
DNA: TGCGCCAGCATTAGGAATGAAAAACTGTTTTTT
CDR3: CASIRNEKLFF

size: medium-sized
D: NA
J: TRBJ2-7
V: TRBV7-3
DNA: TGTGCCAGCAGCCATCAGGGGCTCGAGCAGTACTTC
CDR3: CASSHQGLEQYF

size: medium-sized
D: NA
J: TRBJ2-1
V: TRBV4-1
DNA: TGCGCCAGCAGCCCCGTATGGGGTATCGGGGACAATGAGCAGTTCTTC
CDR3: CASSPVWGIGDNEQFF

size: medium-sized
D: NA
J: TRBJ1-4
V: TRBV19
DNA: TGTGCCAGTAGTTTCCGGACAGAAACTAATGAAAAACTGTTTTTT
CDR3: CASSFRTETNEKLFF

size: NA
D: NA
J: TRBJ1-1
V: TRBV18
DNA: TGTGCCAGCTCACCCGTGGGCGAGAACACTGAAGCTTTCTTT
CDR3: CASSPVGENTEAFF

size: medium-sized
D: TRBD2
J: TRBJ2-3
V: TRBV19
DNA: TGTGCCAGTAGGACTAGCGGGAGGCCCACAGATACGCAGTATTTT
CDR3: CASRTSGRPTDTQYF

size: medium-sized
D: NA
J: TRBJ1-1
V: TRBV12-3/TRBV12-4
DNA: TGTGCCAGCAGCTCCGGGACACCGAACACTGAAGCTTTCTTT
CDR3: CASSSGTPNTEAFF

size: NA
D: NA
J: TRBJ2-7
V: TRBV6-2/TRBV6-3
DNA: TGTGCCAGCAGTTACGGGGGAGCGCCCTACGAGCAGTACTTC
CDR3: CASSYGGAPYEQYF

size: medium-sized
D: NA
J: TRBJ2-3
V: TRBV27
DNA: TGTGCCAGCAGTTTTTTGGCGGGCACAGATACGCAGTATTTT
CDR3: CASSFLAGTDTQYF

size: medium-sized
D: TRBD1
J: TRBJ1-4
V: TRBV7-6
DNA: TGTGCCAGCAGCCCAGGGGGTGGGCCCCTCGGTGAAAAACTGTTTTTT
CDR3: CASSPGGGPLGEKLFF

size: NA
D: NA
J: TRBJ2-7
V: TRBV5-6
DNA: TGTGCCAGCAGCTTACTGGTTGACGAGCAGTACTTC
CDR3: CASSLLVDEQYF

size: medium-sized
D: NA
J: TRBJ1-2
V: TRBV7-9
DNA: TGTGTAGCGGGAAGTAACTATGGCTACACCTTC
CDR3: CVAGSNYGYTF

size: few
D: TRBD2
J: TRBJ2-5
V: TRBV29-1
DNA: TGCAGCGTTGAAAAACTACTAGCGGGTGGGGAGACCCAGTACTTC
CDR3: CSVEKLLAGGETQYF

size: few
D: TRBD2
J: TRBJ2-5
V: TRBV2
DNA: TGTGCCAGCAGTACGGGACTAGCGGGAAGCGGGGAGACCCAGTACTTC
CDR3: CASSTGLAGSGETQYF

size: large
D: NA
J: TRBJ2-6
V: TRBV7-9
DNA: TGTGCCAGCAGCTTAGGTTGGTCTGGGGCCAACGTCCTGACTTTC
CDR3: CASSLGWSGANVLTF

size: NA
D: NA
J: TRBJ1-3
V: TRBV10-3
DNA: TGTGCCATCAGTGGACACCCTGGAAACACCATATATTTT
CDR3: CAISGHPGNTIYF

size: NA
D: TRBD1
J: TRBJ2-3
V: TRBV15
DNA: TGTGCCACCAGCAGGGACAGGGACGGCACAGATACGCAGTATTTT
CDR3: CATSRDRDGTDTQYF

size: many
D: NA
J: TRBJ2-3
V: TRBV9
DNA: TGTGCCAGCAGCGTAGTGGGAAGGAGAGATACGCAGTATTTT
CDR3: CASSVVGRRDTQYF

size: NA
D: TRBD2
J: TRBJ2-7
V: TRBV6-1
DNA: TGTGCCAGCAGTGAAGCACTGTTGGGGGGGGCCTACGAGCAGTACTTC
CDR3: CASSEALLGGAYEQYF

size: NA
D: NA
J: TRBJ2-4
V: TRBV12-3/TRBV12-4
DNA: TGTGCCAGCTCTCCCCCGGGGTGGAGGGAAGTGTCGGACAAAAACATTCAGTACTTC
CDR3: CASSPPGWREVSDKNIQYF

size: NA
D: NA
J: TRBJ2-3
V: TRBV7-8
DNA: TGTGCCAGCAGCTTGCTCCCGAATTCATACGATACGCAGTATTTT
CDR3: CASSLLPNSYDTQYF

size: NA
D: NA
J: TRBJ2-3
V: TRBV6-2/TRBV6-3
DNA: TGTGCCAGCAGTCCCGCAGATACGCAGTATTTT
CDR3: CASSPADTQYF

size: NA
D: NA
J: TRBJ1-5
V: TRBV12-3/TRBV12-4
DNA: TGTGCCAGCAGGTTAGATACAAATCAGCCCCAGCATTTT
CDR3: CASRLDTNQPQHF

size: NA
D: TRBD1
J: TRBJ1-4
V: TRBV14
DNA: TGTGCCAGCAGCCAACGGCCCAAGGGACAGGGGAATGAAAAACTGTTTTTT
CDR3: CASSQRPKGQGNEKLFF

size: medium-sized
D: TRBD2
J: TRBJ2-1
V: TRBV28
DNA: TGTGCCAGCAGCCCCCAGTTTAGCGGGAATGAGCAGTTCTTC
CDR3: CASSPQFSGNEQFF

size: medium-sized
D: TRBD2
J: TRBJ2-2
V: TRBV12-3/TRBV12-4
DNA: TGTGCCAGCAGTTACGGCGGGAGGCGGACCGGGGAGCTGTTTTTT
CDR3: CASSYGGRRTGELFF

size: many
D: NA
J: TRBJ2-7
V: TRBV12-3/TRBV12-4
DNA: TGTGCCAGCAGTTTTAGCTATACCTACGAGCAGTACTTC
CDR3: CASSFSYTYEQYF

size: medium-sized
D: NA
J: TRBJ2-6
V: TRBV27
DNA: TGTGCCAGCAGTCCCCTTTGGGGGCAAGGGGCCAACGTCCTGACTTTC
CDR3: CASSPLWGQGANVLTF

size: medium-sized
D: TRBD1
J: TRBJ2-3
V: TRBV11-1
DNA: TGTGCCAGCAGCTTGGGACAGTGGTCGGATACGCAGTATTTT
CDR3: CASSLGQWSDTQYF

size: few
D: NA
J: TRBJ1-2
V: TRBV29-1
DNA: TGCAGCGTTGGCCCCACAGAGCCCTATGGCTACACCTTC
CDR3: CSVGPTEPYGYTF

size: many
D: NA
J: TRBJ1-5
V: TRBV10-3
DNA: TGTGCCATCAGTCAGGGTCTAGATCAGCCCCAGCATTTT
CDR3: CAISQGLDQPQHF

size: medium-sized
D: NA
J: TRBJ2-1
V: TRBV5-1
DNA: TGCGCCAGCAGCTTGGTGGCCTACAATGAGCAGTTCTTC
CDR3: CASSLVAYNEQFF

size: medium-sized
D: NA
J: TRBJ2-3
V: TRBV29-1
DNA: TGCAGCGTTGAAAAAGGTGGCACAGATACGCAGTATTTT
CDR3: CSVEKGGTDTQYF

size: NA
D: TRBD1
J: TRBJ1-4
V: TRBV9
DNA: TGTGCCAGCAGCGTAGCATACAGGGGAACTAATGAAAAACTGTTTTTT
CDR3: CASSVAYRGTNEKLFF

size: few
D: NA
J: TRBJ2-2
V: TRBV7-8
DNA: TGTGCCAGCAGCCATATTCGGTTTGGAACCGGGGAGCTGTTTTTT
CDR3: CASSHIRFGTGELFF

size: NA
D: NA
J: TRBJ1-2
V: TRBV13
DNA: TGTGCCAGCAGCCGGGGGACGAACTATGGCTACACCTTC
CDR3: CASSRGTNYGYTF

size: hyperexpanded
D: TRBD1
J: TRBJ2-5
V: TRBV25-1
DNA: TGTGCCAGCAGTACCCGAGGGGGCTTTGACCAAGAGACCCAGTACTTC
CDR3: CASSTRGGFDQETQYF

size: medium-sized
D: NA
J: TRBJ1-6
V: TRBV6-2/TRBV6-3
DNA: TGTGCCAGCAGTTACCGGGGGGCCAATTCACCCCTCCACTTT
CDR3: CASSYRGANSPLHF

size: NA
D: NA
J: TRBJ1-6
V: TRBV7-2
DNA: TGTGCCAGCAGCTTAGTTGGGGGGAGCTCCTATAATTCACCCCTCCACTTT
CDR3: CASSLVGGSSYNSPLHF